Below are 8 T cell receptor beta chains sequenced from a single sample in a study of T cells in Graves' hyperthyroidism and ophthalmopathy. Amplification yielded TCR beta CDR3 regions, with RNA transcripts as the source. The TCR CDR3 first-round RT-PCR relied on the HTBI primer set. One entry per CDR3 protein, called by TCRdb with MiXCR from the multiplex PCR reads. Among some 360,000 distinct CDR3 sequences listed, roughly 14% were seen once. The sample taken for sequencing was blood. These receptors all come from a woman aged 60-75 years with Graves' hyperthyroidism.

In its sample, this clonotype was seen many times. This chain links TRBV12-3 or TRBV12-4 with TRBJ2-5; D gene uncertain. V shed 4 bases and J shed 5 bases, with 8 bases lying between them. CDR3 length: 12 residues. CDR3 region: CASSWAGETQYF. Written as DNA, the CDR3 is TGTGCCAGCAGTTGGGCCGGGGAGACCCAGTACTTC.

A note on this clonotype: This may arise from a read error, as a much more abundant clone is one base away. V gene TRBV24-1 combines with J gene TRBJ2-1, with TRBD2 matching 11 bases. The CDR3 has 15 residues. The germline CDR1 and CDR2 sequences are KGHDR and SFDVKD. The chain's CDR3 is CAASEMTSGDNEQFF. CDR3 nucleotide sequence: TGTGCCGCCAGTGAGATGACTAGCGGGGACAATGAGCAGTTCTTC.

The chain carries TRBV3-1 and TRBJ1-2; a possible D gene is TRBD1 (6 bases). V lost 8 bases and J 5 bases, leaving 15 bases between the germline ends. Germline V gene lookup returns CDR1 LGHDT and CDR2 YNNKEL (reference sequence). This CDR3 comprises 13 residues. CDR3 amino acids: CASGRGGLYGYTF. Here the CDR3 DNA reads TGTGCCAGCGGAAGGGGGGGGTTATATGGCTACACCTTC.

This clonotype was found many times. The CDR3 sequence: CASSYASGRASEQFF. The DNA of the CDR3 is TGTGCCAGCAGTTATGCTAGCGGGAGGGCGAGTGAGCAGTTCTTC. The chain combines TRBV6-1 with TRBJ2-1, with 12 bases lining up with TRBD2. The germline CDR1 and CDR2 sequences are MNHNS and SASEGT. V was clipped by 5 bases and J by 9 bases; unmatched bases: 8. CDR3 length equals 15 residues.

This clonotype was counted between two and nine times. This chain joins TRBV27 and TRBJ2-1, with a weak D call TRBD2 (5 bases). This CDR3 spans 14 amino acids. Per germline, CDR1 MNHEY and CDR2 SMNVEV (reference sequence). V lost 3 bases and J lost 4, with 10 bases in between. CDR3 nucleotide sequence: TGTGCCAGCAGTTTGCTGGGAGAGTACAATGAGCAGTTCTTC. This sequence encodes CASSLLGEYNEQFF.

This clonotype came up many times. The CDR3 spells CASRSGEGYGYTF. DNA for the CDR3: TGTGCCAGCAGAAGTGGGGAGGGCTATGGCTACACCTTC. The chain combines TRBV28 with TRBJ1-2; D unresolved. Germline CDR1 and CDR2: MDHEN and SYDVKM. V dropped 6 bases and J dropped 4 bases, with 12 bases sitting between them. This CDR3 contains 13 residues.

In its sample, this clonotype was seen a few times. This chain uses TRBV11-2 with TRBJ1-1, with 7 bases aligning to TRBD1. The CDR3 has 16 amino acids. The V and J ends lost 4 bases and 5 bases, in that order; junction bases with no gene match: 13. Germline values: CDR1 SGHAT, CDR2 FQNNGV. Here the CDR3 DNA reads TGTGCCAGCAGCTACCCATCGACAGGGAGCTTGACTGAAGCTTTCTTT. Protein product: CASSYPSTGSLTEAFF.

This clonotype was seen a few times. The chain employs TRBV6-2 or TRBV6-3 and TRBJ2-7; D possibly corresponds to TRBD2 (5 bases). Germline lookup yields CDR1 MNHEY and CDR2 SVGEGT. V dropped 6 bases and J dropped 3 bases, with 21 bases sitting between them. There are 16 residues in the CDR3. CDR3 in amino acids: CASSHPEVDLYYEQYF. Written as DNA, the CDR3 is TGTGCCAGCAGCCACCCGGAGGTGGACCTGTACTACGAGCAGTACTTC.